A single sample gave rise to the 10 T cell receptor beta chains below, sequenced in a study of graft-versus-host responses after intestinal transplantation. Antigens for these TCRs are unknown. Data came from immunoSEQ multiplex PCR; TCRdb stores just in-frame clones and leaves some out. The profile covers roughly 69,000 clones, with roughly 90% appearing a single time and around 1.7% taken by the ten largest. Sequencing was performed on unstimulated CD8+ T cells sorted from spleen or lymph node cells, taken before transplant. The receptors were gathered from a human donor who was the organ donor for an intestinal transplant.

V and J are TRBV28 and TRBJ1-5; TRBD1 is a possible D gene (6 bases). The V gene lost 6 bases and the J gene lost 6 bases, with 15 bases spanning the gap. CDR3 size: 14 residues. Germline values: CDR1 MDHEN, CDR2 SYDVKM. The CDR3 region has the DNA TGTGCCAGCAGCCCTGGACAGCTCGCTCAGCCCCAGCATTTT. This translates into CASSPGQLAQPQHF.

This sequence joins TRBV19 and TRBJ1-1; the D is unclear. With 1 base removed from V and 11 bases from J, the gap between germline ends came to 8 bases. This CDR3 region has 11 residues. Germline CDR1 is LNHDA and CDR2 is SQIVND (reference sequence). CDR3 region: CASSIGTVAFF. The CDR3 bases are TGTGCCAGTAGTATAGGTACAGTGGCTTTCTTT.

The chain combines TRBV11-2 with TRBJ2-5; 7 bases are a match to TRBD2. The J segment lost 4 bases and the V segment lost 3 bases, leaving 5 bases of the junction unmatched. CDR1 SGHAT and CDR2 FQNNGV come from the germline V gene. CDR3 size: 14 residues. CDR3: CASSFAGEGETQYF. The CDR3 DNA is TGTGCCAGCAGCTTTGCGGGAGAGGGAGAGACCCAGTACTTC.

The gene calls are TRBV2 and TRBJ2-1; tentative D call: TRBD2 (8 bases). V lost 8 bases and J 2 bases, leaving 19 bases between the germline ends. Germline loops: CDR1 SNHLY, CDR2 FYNNEI. The CDR3 spans 16 residues. Here the CDR3 reads CASGRGREDAYNEQFF. The CDR3 coding sequence is TGTGCCAGCGGGAGGGGGCGGGAGGATGCCTACAATGAGCAGTTCTTC.

The rearrangement uses TRBV11-3 and TRBJ2-3, with D maybe TRBD2 (6 bases). Looked up from germline, CDR1 is SGHNT and CDR2 is YENEEA. Trimming left V 3 bases short and J 9 bases short, with 13 bases between. CDR3 size: 13 residues. CDR3 sequence reads: CASSLTRRETQYF. CDR3 DNA sequence: TGTGCCAGCAGCTTGACACGCCGGGAGACGCAGTATTTT.

The CDR3 sequence is CASSYFGAAPYEQYF. The CDR3 DNA follows: TGTGCCAGCAGTTACTTTGGGGCGGCCCCCTACGAGCAGTACTTC. V usage is TRBV6-5 and J usage is TRBJ2-7, with D perhaps matching TRBD1 (5 bases). The CDR3 extends over 15 amino acids. Trimming pared 1 base from V and 2 bases from J, leaving 12 bases between. CDR1 and CDR2 (germline): MNHEY, SVGAGI.

The chain carries TRBV18 and TRBJ1-2; D not certain. V lost 6 bases and J lost 0, with 14 bases in between. The CDR3 runs to 15 residues. CDR1 and CDR2 (germline): KGHSH, LQKENI. The CDR3, as DNA: TGTGCCAGCTCCCCATTCGTAGCAGCTAACTATGGCTACACCTTC. Translation: CASSPFVAANYGYTF.

The V call is TRBV5-5, the J call TRBJ1-2; TRBD1 matches 8 bases. Germline lookup yields CDR1 SGHKS and CDR2 YYEKEE (reference sequence). The CDR3 length is 17 residues. Germline trimming cut 4 bases from V and 4 bases from J; bases unmatched to any gene: 15. The chain's CDR3 is CASSQASTTGAGYGYTF. The DNA for the CDR3 is TGTGCCAGCAGCCAGGCCTCAACGACAGGGGCGGGCTATGGCTACACCTTC.

This clone was seen a handful of times. The chain uses TRBV6-4 and TRBJ2-3, with D unresolved. This CDR3 has 13 amino acids. Germline CDR1 reads MRHNA; CDR2 reads SNTAGT. V was clipped by 4 bases and J by 8 bases, with 13 bases between them. The CDR3 here is CASSGQFWSTQYF. CDR3 DNA sequence: TGTGCCAGCAGTGGTCAGTTTTGGTCTACGCAGTATTTT.

V and J are TRBV4-3 and TRBJ2-3, with TRBD1 identical over 8 bases. J gave up 6 bases and V 8 bases, and 13 bases lay outside the gene matches. Germline V CDR1 and CDR2: LGHNA, YSLEER. There are 15 residues in the CDR3. For the CDR3, the DNA is TGCGCCAGCCAAGCGGACAGGGTGACCGCCGATACGCAGTATTTT. Amino acid sequence: CASQADRVTADTQYF.